This entry concerns a single T cell receptor (beta chain). This table comes from immunoSEQ multiplex PCR, and its TCRdb copy is limited to in-frame clones, with some not included. The sample has hundreds of thousands of clones; 85% to 90% are singletons. The data were taken from a study of blood T cell repertoires in COVID-19. V lost 4 bases to trimming and J lost 0 bases; unmatched junction nucleotides: 6. Germline-derived CDR1 and CDR2 are SQVTM and ANQGSEA. The CDR3 spans 15 residues. Individuals drawn from about two dozen US areas were about 18 to 90 years old. Clinical history reported by participants formed the basis on which cohorts were assigned.

The clonotype was recovered from a man between 35 and 55 years old who had recovered from COVID-19. The material sequenced was PBMCs or T cells enriched from blood (not recorded which). This chain joins TRBV29-1 and TRBJ1-5; 7 positions agree with TRBD1. The CDR3 reads CSVGQGDGSNQPQHF. The CDR3 nucleotides read TGCAGCGTTGGACAGGGTGACGGTAGCAATCAGCCCCAGCATTTT.